The source of this TCR beta chain is a study of identical twins. Study-wide results and caveats: Within beta out-of-frame sequences, the excess sharing observed between twins was weaker. Cross-sectional statistics underpinned the conclusions; the same donors were not followed. With monozygotic twins, out-of-frame TCR alpha sharing exceeded what models estimated.

Many counts were recorded for this clonotype. Its antigen is not identified. V was clipped by 0 bases and J by 1 base; unmatched bases: 1. The CDR3 is 15 residues long. Germline V lookup: CDR1 MNHNS, CDR2 SASEGT. A universal primer site was added by template switching, and unique molecular identifiers were carried by the cDNA. TCRdb re-analysed the 5' RACE reads in MiXCR, keeping a single row per CDR3 protein. The data contain 1.5 million to 2 million distinct CDR3 sequences, under 35% of them singletons. Sequencing was performed on cord blood. This clonotype was obtained from a newborn girl in good health. This chain uses TRBV6-1 with TRBJ2-7; 9 bases are a match to TRBD2. CDR3 nucleotides: TGTGCCAGCAGTGAAGCTAGCGGGAGTTCCTACGAGCAGTACTTC. Amino acid sequence: CASSEASGSSYEQYF.